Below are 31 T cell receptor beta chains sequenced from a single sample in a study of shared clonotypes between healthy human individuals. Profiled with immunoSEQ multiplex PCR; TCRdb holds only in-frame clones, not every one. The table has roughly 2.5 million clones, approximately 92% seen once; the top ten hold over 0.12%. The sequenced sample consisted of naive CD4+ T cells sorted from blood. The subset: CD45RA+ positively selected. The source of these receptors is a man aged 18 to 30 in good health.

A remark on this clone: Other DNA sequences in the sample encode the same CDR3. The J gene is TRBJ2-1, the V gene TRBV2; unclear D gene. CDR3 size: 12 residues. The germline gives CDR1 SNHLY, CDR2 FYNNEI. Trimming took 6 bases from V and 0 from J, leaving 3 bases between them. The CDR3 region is CASRDSYNEQFF. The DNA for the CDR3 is TGTGCCAGCAGGGACTCCTACAATGAGCAGTTCTTC.

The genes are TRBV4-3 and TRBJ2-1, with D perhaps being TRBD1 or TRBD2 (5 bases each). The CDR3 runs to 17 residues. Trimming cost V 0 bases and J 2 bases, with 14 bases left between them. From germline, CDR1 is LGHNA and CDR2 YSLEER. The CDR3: CASSQDASGTPYNEQFF. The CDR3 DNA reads TGCGCCAGCAGCCAAGACGCGTCGGGGACCCCCTACAATGAGCAGTTCTTC.

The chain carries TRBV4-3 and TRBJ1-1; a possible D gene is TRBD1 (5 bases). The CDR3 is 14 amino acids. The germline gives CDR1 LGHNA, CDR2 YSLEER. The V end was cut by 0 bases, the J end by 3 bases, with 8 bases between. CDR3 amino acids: CASSQERGYTEAFF. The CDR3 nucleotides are TGCGCCAGCAGCCAAGAAAGGGGATACACTGAAGCTTTCTTT.

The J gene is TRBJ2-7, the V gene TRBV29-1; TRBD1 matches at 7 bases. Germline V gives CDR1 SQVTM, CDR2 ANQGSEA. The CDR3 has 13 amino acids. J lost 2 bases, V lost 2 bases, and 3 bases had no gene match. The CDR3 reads CSVERQGTYEQYF. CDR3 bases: TGCAGCGTTGAAAGACAGGGAACCTACGAGCAGTACTTC.

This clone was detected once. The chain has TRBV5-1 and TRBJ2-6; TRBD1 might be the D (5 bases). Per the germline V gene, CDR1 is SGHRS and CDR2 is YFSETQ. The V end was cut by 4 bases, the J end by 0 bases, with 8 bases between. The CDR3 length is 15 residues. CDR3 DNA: TGCGCCAGCAGCGTGACAGCCTCTGGGGCCAACGTCCTGACTTTC. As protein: CASSVTASGANVLTF.

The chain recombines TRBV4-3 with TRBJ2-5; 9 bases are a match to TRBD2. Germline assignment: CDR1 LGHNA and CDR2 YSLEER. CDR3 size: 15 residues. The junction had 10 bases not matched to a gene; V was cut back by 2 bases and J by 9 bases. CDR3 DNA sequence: TGCGCCAGCAGCCAAACCGGGACTAGCCCAGCTCCCCAGTACTTC. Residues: CASSQTGTSPAPQYF.

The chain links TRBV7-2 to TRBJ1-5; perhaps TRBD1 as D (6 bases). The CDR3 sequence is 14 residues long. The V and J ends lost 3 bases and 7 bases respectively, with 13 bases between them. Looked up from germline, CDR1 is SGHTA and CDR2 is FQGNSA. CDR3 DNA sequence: TGTGCCAGCAGCTTGACAGGCGGAGAACAGCCCCAGCATTTT. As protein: CASSLTGGEQPQHF.

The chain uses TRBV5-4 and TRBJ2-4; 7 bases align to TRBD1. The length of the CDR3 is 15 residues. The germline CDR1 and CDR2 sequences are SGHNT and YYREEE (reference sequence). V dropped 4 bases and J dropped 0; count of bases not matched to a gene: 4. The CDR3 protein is CASSRGGLAKNIQYF. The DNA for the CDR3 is TGTGCCAGCAGCCGAGGGGGCCTAGCCAAAAACATTCAGTACTTC.

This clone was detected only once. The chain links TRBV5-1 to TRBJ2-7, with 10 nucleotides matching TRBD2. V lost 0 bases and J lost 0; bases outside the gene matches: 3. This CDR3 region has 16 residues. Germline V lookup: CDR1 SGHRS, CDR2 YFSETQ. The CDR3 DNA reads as TGCGCCAGCAGCTTGGGTGGACTAGCGGCCTCCTACGAGCAGTACTTC. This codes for CASSLGGLAASYEQYF.

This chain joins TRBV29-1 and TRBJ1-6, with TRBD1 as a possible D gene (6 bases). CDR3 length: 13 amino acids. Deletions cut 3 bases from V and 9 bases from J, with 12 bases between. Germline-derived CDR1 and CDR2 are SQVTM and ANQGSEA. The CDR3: CSVDPGVASPLHF. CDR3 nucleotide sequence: TGCAGCGTTGACCCAGGGGTTGCTTCACCCCTCCACTTT.

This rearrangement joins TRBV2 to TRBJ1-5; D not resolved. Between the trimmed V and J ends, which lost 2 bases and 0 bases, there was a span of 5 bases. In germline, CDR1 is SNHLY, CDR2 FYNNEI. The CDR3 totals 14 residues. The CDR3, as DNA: TGTGCCAGCAGTGAAACGTATAGCAATCAGCCCCAGCATTTT. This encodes CASSETYSNQPQHF.

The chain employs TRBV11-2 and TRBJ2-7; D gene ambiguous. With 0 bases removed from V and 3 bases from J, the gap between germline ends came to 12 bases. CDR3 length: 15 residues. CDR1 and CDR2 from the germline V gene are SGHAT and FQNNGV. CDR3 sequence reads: CASSLDVGRNYEQYF. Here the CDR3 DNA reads TGTGCCAGCAGCTTAGATGTCGGCAGAAACTACGAGCAGTACTTC.

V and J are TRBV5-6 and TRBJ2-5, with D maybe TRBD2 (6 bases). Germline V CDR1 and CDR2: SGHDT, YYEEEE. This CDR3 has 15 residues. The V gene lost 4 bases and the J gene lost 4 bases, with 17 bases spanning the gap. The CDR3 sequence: CASSKRTTIAETQYF. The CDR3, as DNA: TGTGCCAGCAGCAAGAGGACTACCATAGCAGAGACCCAGTACTTC.

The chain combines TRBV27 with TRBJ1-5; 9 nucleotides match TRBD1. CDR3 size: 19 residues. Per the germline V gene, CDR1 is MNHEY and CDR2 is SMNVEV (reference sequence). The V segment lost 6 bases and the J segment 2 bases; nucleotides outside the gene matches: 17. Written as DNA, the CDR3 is TGTGCCAGCAGGCCGACCGGGACAGGGTTAGGGGTCGGCAATCAGCCCCAGCATTTT. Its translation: CASRPTGTGLGVGNQPQHF.

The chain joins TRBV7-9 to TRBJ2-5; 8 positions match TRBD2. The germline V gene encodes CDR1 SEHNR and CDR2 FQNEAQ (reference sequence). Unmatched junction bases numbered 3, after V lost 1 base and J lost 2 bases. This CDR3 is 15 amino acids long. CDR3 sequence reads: CASSLELAAQETQYF. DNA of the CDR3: TGTGCCAGCAGCTTAGAACTAGCGGCACAAGAGACCCAGTACTTC.

CDR3 sequence: CASSVDRWAETQYF. The CDR3 DNA reads as TGTGCCAGCAGTGTTGACAGGTGGGCGGAGACCCAGTACTTC. The chain joins TRBV2 to TRBJ2-5; possibly TRBD1 for D (6 bases). CDR1 SNHLY and CDR2 FYNNEI come from the germline V gene. This CDR3 region has 14 residues. Deletions cut 4 bases from V and 5 bases from J, with 14 bases between. The whole variable domain, remainder taken from reference TRBV2 and TRBJ2-5, is EPEVTQTPSHQVTQMGQEVILRCVPISNHLYFYWYRQILGQKVEFLVSFYNNEISEKSEIFDDQFSVERPDGSNFTLKIRSTKLEDSAMYFCASSVDRWAETQYFGPGTRLLVL.

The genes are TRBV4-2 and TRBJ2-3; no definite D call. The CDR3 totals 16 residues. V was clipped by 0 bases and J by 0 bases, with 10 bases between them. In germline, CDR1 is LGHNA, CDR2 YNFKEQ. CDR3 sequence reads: CASSQDNQLSTDTQYF. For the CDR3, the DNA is TGTGCCAGCAGCCAAGATAACCAACTTAGCACAGATACGCAGTATTTT.

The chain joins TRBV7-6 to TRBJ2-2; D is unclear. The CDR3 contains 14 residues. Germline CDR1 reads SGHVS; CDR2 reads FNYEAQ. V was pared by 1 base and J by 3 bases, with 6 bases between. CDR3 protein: CASSLGLHTGELFF. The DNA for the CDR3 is TGTGCCAGCAGCTTAGGTCTCCACACCGGGGAGCTGTTTTTT.

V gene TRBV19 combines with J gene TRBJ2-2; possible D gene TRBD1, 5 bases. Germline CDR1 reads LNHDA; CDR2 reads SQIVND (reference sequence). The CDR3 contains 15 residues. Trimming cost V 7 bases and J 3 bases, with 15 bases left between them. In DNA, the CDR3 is TGTGCCAGTACTAGGGGCCCGAGCTACACCGGGGAGCTGTTTTTT. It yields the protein CASTRGPSYTGELFF.

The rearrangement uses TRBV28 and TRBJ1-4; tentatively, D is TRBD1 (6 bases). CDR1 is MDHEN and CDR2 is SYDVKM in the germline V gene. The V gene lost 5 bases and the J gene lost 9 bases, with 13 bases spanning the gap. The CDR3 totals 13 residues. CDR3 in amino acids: CASSAPDRQKLFF. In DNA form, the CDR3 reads TGTGCCAGCAGTGCGCCGGACAGACAAAAACTGTTTTTT.

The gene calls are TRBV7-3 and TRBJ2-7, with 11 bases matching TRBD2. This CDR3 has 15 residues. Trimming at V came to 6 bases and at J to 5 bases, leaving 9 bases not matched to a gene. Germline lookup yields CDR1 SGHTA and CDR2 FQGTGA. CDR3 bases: TGTGCCAGCAGAACTAGCGGGGGTTTAACCCACGAGCAGTACTTC. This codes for CASRTSGGLTHEQYF.

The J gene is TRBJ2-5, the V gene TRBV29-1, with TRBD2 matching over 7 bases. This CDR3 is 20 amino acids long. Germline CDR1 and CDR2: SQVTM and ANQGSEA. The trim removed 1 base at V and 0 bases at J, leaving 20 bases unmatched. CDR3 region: CSVEGKFGLVRTLDQETQYF. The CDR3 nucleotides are TGCAGCGTTGAAGGGAAGTTTGGACTAGTAAGGACCCTTGACCAAGAGACCCAGTACTTC.

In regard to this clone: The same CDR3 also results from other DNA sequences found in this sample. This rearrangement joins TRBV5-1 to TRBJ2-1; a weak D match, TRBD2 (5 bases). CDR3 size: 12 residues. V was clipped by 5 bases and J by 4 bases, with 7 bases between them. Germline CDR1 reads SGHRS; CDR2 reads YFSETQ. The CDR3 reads CASREEYNEQFF. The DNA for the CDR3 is TGCGCCAGCAGGGAGGAATACAATGAGCAGTTCTTC.

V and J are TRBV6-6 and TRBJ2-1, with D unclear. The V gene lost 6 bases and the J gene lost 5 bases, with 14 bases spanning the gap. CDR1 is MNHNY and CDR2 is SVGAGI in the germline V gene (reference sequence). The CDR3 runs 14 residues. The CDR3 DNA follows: TGTGCCAGCAGCCCGATAGGCGGACACAATGAGCAGTTCTTC. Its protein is CASSPIGGHNEQFF.

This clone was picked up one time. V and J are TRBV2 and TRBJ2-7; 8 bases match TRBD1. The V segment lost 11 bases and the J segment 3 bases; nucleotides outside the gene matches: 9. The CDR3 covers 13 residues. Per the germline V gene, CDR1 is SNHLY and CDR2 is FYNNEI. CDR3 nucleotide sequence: TGTGCCTCGGGCCAGGGGGCGAACTACGAGCAGTACTTC. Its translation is CASGQGANYEQYF.

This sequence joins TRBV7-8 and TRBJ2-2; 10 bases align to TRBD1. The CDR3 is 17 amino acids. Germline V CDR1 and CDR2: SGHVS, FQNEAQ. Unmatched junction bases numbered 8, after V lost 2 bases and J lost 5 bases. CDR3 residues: CASSLLFGQGGTGELFF. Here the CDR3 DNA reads TGTGCCAGCAGCTTATTATTCGGACAGGGGGGGACCGGGGAGCTGTTTTTT.

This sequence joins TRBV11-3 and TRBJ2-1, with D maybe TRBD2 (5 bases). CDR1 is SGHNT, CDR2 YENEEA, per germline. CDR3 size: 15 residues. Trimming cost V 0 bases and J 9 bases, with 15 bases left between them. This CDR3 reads CASSLDSASVGEQFF. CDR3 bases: TGTGCCAGCAGCTTAGATAGCGCCTCCGTGGGTGAGCAGTTCTTC.

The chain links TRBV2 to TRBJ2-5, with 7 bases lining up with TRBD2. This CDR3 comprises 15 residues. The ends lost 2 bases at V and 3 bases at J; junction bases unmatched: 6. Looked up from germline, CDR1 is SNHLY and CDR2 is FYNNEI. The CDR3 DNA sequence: TGTGCCAGCAGTGAAAACCTAGCGGCCAAAGAGACCCAGTACTTC. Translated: CASSENLAAKETQYF.

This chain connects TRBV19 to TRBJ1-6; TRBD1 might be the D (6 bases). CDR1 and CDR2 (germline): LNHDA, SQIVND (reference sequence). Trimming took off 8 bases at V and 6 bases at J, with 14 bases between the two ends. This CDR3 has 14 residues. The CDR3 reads CASGMTGPNSPLHF. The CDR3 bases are TGTGCCAGTGGAATGACAGGACCTAATTCACCCCTCCACTTT.

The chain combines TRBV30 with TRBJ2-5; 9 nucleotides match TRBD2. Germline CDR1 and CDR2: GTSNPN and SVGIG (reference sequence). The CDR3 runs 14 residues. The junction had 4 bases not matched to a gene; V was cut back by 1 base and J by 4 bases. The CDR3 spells CAWSGVAGVETQYF. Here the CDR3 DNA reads TGTGCCTGGAGTGGAGTAGCGGGGGTAGAGACCCAGTACTTC.

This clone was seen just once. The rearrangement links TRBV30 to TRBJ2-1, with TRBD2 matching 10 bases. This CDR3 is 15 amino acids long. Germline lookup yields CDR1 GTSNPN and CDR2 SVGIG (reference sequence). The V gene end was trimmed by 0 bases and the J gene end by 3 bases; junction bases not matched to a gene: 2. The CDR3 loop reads CAWSVASGSYNEQFF. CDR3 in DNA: TGTGCCTGGAGTGTCGCTAGCGGGAGCTACAATGAGCAGTTCTTC. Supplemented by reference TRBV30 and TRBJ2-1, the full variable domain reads SQTIHQWPATLVQPVGSPLSLECTVEGTSNPNLYWYRQAAGRGLQLLFYSVGIGQISSEVPQNLSASRPQDRQFILSSKKLLLSDSGFYLCAWSVASGSYNEQFFGPGTRLTVL.